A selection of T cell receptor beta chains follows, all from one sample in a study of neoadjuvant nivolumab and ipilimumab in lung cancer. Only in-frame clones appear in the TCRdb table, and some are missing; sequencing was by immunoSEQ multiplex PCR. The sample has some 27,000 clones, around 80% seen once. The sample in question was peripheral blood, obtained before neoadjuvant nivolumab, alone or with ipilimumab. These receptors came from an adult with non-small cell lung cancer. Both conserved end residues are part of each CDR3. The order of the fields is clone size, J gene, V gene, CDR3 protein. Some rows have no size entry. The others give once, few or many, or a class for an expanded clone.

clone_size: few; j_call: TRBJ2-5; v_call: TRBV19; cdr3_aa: CASSIARYETQYF
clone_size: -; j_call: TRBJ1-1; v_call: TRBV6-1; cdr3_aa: CAGRRELNTEAFF
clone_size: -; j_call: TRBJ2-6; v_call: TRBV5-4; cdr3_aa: CASSRGTPGANVLTF
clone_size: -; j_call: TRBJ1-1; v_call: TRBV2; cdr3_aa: CASSGFGGGNTEAFF
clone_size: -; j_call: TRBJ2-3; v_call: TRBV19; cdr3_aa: CASSIVASGVTDTQYF
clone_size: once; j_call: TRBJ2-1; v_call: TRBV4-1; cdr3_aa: CASSQWVGGEHEQFF
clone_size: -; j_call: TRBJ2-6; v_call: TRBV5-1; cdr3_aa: CASSLTEPSGANVLTF
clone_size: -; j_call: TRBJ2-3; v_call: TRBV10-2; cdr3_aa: CASTNRDIGADTQYF
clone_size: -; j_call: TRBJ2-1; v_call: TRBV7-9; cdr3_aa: CASSLAGTGGWEQFF
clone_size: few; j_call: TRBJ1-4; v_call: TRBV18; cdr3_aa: CASSPLGTRDEKLFF
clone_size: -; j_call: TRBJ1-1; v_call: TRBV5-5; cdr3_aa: CASSLLTGPNTEAFF
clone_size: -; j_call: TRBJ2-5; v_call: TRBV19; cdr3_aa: CASSISSWVAGGQYF
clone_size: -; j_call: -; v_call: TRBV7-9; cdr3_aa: CASSSNYEQYF
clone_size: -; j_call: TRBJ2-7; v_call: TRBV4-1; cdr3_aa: CASSQWGGDQTKQYF
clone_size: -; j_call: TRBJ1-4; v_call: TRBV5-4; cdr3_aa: CASSLTTAGGNEKLFF
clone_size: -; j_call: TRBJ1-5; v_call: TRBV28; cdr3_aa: CASSLRGGSNQPQHF
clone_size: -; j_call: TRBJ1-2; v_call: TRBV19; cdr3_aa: CASSIDWDIYGYTF
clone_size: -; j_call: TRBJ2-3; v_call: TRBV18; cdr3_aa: CASSQMPGQSTDTQYF